One sample yielded the 7 T cell receptor beta chains listed below, sequenced in a study of metastatic and nonmetastatic thyroid tumors. Every patient was untreated before thyroid surgery. TCRdb re-called the PCR reads via MiXCR. The top ten clones hold over 6% of a sample with roughly 35,000 clones, around a sixth of them seen once. Sequenced input: blood. The source is a female donor with papillary thyroid cancer or a benign thyroid nodule (not recorded which). Some clones in this sample may be carry-over from other donors' samples.

In its sample, this clone was seen many times. The genes are TRBV7-9 and TRBJ1-1; unclear D gene. Germline CDR1 reads SEHNR; CDR2 reads FQNEAQ (reference sequence). The CDR3 extends over 15 amino acids. V was clipped by 2 bases and J by 1 base, with 11 bases between them. CDR3 sequence reads: CASSLRGPTNTEAFF. In nucleotides, the CDR3 is TGTGCCAGCAGCTTACGAGGGCCGACGAACACTGAAGCTTTCTTT.

The rearrangement links TRBV20-1 to TRBJ2-7, with D possibly TRBD2 on 7 matching bases. Germline-derived CDR1 and CDR2 are DFQATT and SNEGSKA (reference sequence). Trimming took off 0 bases at V and 1 base at J, with 10 bases between the two ends. The CDR3 is made up of 14 amino acids. The CDR3 sequence is CSARDRGGSYEQYF. The CDR3 DNA reads TGCAGTGCTAGAGATAGGGGGGGATCCTACGAGCAGTACTTC.

In its sample, this clone was seen a few times. The chain combines TRBV7-2 with TRBJ2-5; 7 nucleotides line up with TRBD2. The V gene's germline CDR1 is SGHTA and CDR2 FQGNSA. The junction had 8 bases not matched to a gene; V was cut back by 1 base and J by 0 bases. The CDR3 spans 17 residues. This CDR3 reads CASSLGRVGGNQETQYF. CDR3 DNA: TGTGCCAGCAGCTTAGGAAGGGTGGGGGGGAACCAAGAGACCCAGTACTTC.

This clone occurred many times. The chain carries TRBV10-2 and TRBJ1-1; tentative D call: TRBD1 (5 bases). CDR1 WSHSY and CDR2 SAAADI come from the germline V gene. The CDR3 has 13 amino acids. V lost 6 bases to trimming and J lost 5 bases, with 13 bases between them. In DNA form, the CDR3 reads TGCGCCAGCAGGAGGGGCGAGCGGACTGAAGCTTTCTTT. The encoded protein is CASRRGERTEAFF.

This clone is termed medium-sized (0.01 to 0.1%). J is TRBJ1-1 and V is TRBV5-1, with 7 bases fitting TRBD1. J was trimmed by 7 bases and V by 1 base; bases with no gene match: 4. Germline assignment: CDR1 SGHRS and CDR2 YFSETQ. The CDR3 sequence is 13 residues long. The CDR3 reads CASSLTGVGEAFF. The CDR3 region has the DNA TGCGCCAGCAGCTTGACAGGGGTAGGTGAAGCTTTCTTT.

This clone appeared many times. The rearrangement links TRBV6-1 to TRBJ1-1, with D hard to call. The V gene's germline CDR1 is MNHNS and CDR2 SASEGT. V was clipped by 5 bases and J by 1 base, with 14 bases between them. This CDR3 has 15 amino acids. CDR3 loop: CASSPSIGENTEAFF. Written as DNA, the CDR3 is TGTGCCAGCAGTCCCTCAATTGGAGAGAACACTGAAGCTTTCTTT.

The sample holds a few counts of this clone. The chain carries TRBV12-3 or TRBV12-4 and TRBJ2-1; D not resolved. The CDR3 contains 17 residues. V was cut by 6 bases and J by 1 base, with 19 bases left in between. The CDR3 sequence is CASSPSAGWMSYNEQFF. The CDR3 coding sequence is TGTGCCAGCAGCCCCTCCGCCGGGTGGATGTCCTACAATGAGCAGTTCTTC.